What follows describes a single T cell receptor (beta chain). Its antigen is currently unknown. A much more abundant neighbour one base away suggests this may be a read error. This CDR3 spans 15 amino acids. Germline V lookup: CDR1 SEHNR, CDR2 FQNEAQ (reference sequence). None of the patients had undergone any treatment ahead of thyroid surgery. These data belong to a study of metastatic and nonmetastatic thyroid tumors. Study-wide background: Repertoire data that came from the blood and tumor or nodule tissue of malignant and benign thyroid patients were compared.

Study-level points and caveats: It was reported that TCR beta diversity was significantly higher in malignant thyroid tumors than benign nodules, in blood and tumor.

Original data processing: A classifier of distant metastasis in papillary thyroid cancer was built from CDR3 differences (across clinicopathological groups). TCRdb re-analyzed the PCR reads through MiXCR. TCRdb's processing, not the study's, gives the V and J calls here. The table includes about 70,000 clones, less than 20% detected once. This sequence was found in a female donor with papillary thyroid cancer or a benign thyroid nodule (not recorded which). Some clones in this sample may be carry-over from other donors' samples. The chain couples TRBV7-9 to TRBJ1-1; D is undetermined. The sequencing input was blood. This CDR3 reads CAISLELARDTEAFF. DNA of the CDR3: TGTGCCATCAGCTTAGAGTTGGCAAGGGACACTGAAGCTTTCTTT. Filled out from reference TRBV7-9 and TRBJ1-1, the complete variable domain reads DTGVSQNPRHKITKRGQNVTFRCDPISEHNRLYWYRQTLGQGPEFLTYFQNEAQLEKSRLLSDRFSAERPKGSFSTLEIQRTEQGDSAMYLCAISLELARDTEAFFGQGTRLTVV.